This T cell receptor beta chain was profiled in a study of control samples from healthy donors and cancer patients (TCRdb year 2020). Libraries were constructed by the immunoSEQ multiplex PCR assay. Sourced from immuneACCESS, this table was stored by TCRdb with only in-frame sequences that have V and J called. A share of the clones is absent; for the studies checked, an unresolved V gene accounts for under half, and the remainder has no known explanation. This sample lists 75,000 to 95,000 clones; nearly 90% were detected once. The ten largest clonotypes hold roughly 5% of the sample. With respect to this clone: Its antigen is still unknown. No much larger clonotype is one base removed from it; base qualities were not supplied.

This TCR was recovered from a woman in her forties or fifties in good health. The source material was blood.

The CDR3: CASRFQGQVNSPLHF. DNA sequence: TGTGCCAGCAGATTCCAGGGGCAGGTTAATTCACCCCTCCACTTT. The rearrangement combines TRBV27 with TRBJ1-6; possibly the D gene is TRBD1, per 6 matching bases. In the germline V gene (reference sequence), CDR1 corresponds to MNHEY and CDR2 to SMNVEV. From its cysteine to its phenylalanine, the CDR3 spans 15 amino acids. The DNA shown is the 45-base CDR3, in frame from base 1. Between the V and J ends, shortened by 6 bases and 6 bases respectively, the junction contains 15 bases.